The rows below give T cell receptor beta chains drawn from one sample of a study of shared clonotypes between healthy human individuals. The repertoire was sequenced with immunoSEQ multiplex PCR; TCRdb's copy has only in-frame clones and lacks some. The sample has some 1,600,000 clones, around 98% seen once. Sample: naive CD4+ T cells sorted from blood. The receptors come from a man aged 25 to 40 in good health. Both conserved end residues are part of each CDR3. The order of the fields is CDR3 protein, CDR3 DNA, V gene, D gene, J gene. D genes are given only for firm matches.

cdr3_aa: CASSLGATADTQYF; cdr3_nt: TGTGCCAGCAGCTTGGGGGCTACTGCAGATACGCAGTATTTT; v_call: TRBV11-2; d_call: -; j_call: TRBJ2-3
cdr3_aa: CASSQTGTGLIDTQYF; cdr3_nt: TGTGCCAGCTCACAGACCGGGACAGGGCTGATAGATACGCAGTATTTT; v_call: TRBV18; d_call: TRBD1; j_call: TRBJ2-3
cdr3_aa: CASSFRSSYEQYF; cdr3_nt: TGCGCCAGCAGCTTCAGGAGCTCCTACGAGCAGTACTTC; v_call: TRBV5-1; d_call: -; j_call: TRBJ2-7
cdr3_aa: CASSLLPPGGRYGYTF; cdr3_nt: TGTGCCAGCAGTTTACTCCCGCCGGGGGGGAGGTATGGCTACACCTTC; v_call: TRBV27; d_call: -; j_call: TRBJ1-2
cdr3_aa: CASSTRLAGVSGELFF; cdr3_nt: TGTGCCAGCAGCACAAGACTAGCGGGAGTTTCCGGGGAGCTGTTTTTT; v_call: TRBV13; d_call: TRBD2; j_call: TRBJ2-2
cdr3_aa: CASQDRGEGGTF; cdr3_nt: TGTGCCAGCCAAGACAGGGGGGAAGGTGGCACCTTC; v_call: TRBV7-9; d_call: TRBD1; j_call: TRBJ1-2
cdr3_aa: CASSQARLAANTGELFF; cdr3_nt: TGTGCCAGCTCCCAAGCGAGACTAGCGGCGAACACCGGGGAGCTGTTTTTT; v_call: TRBV18; d_call: TRBD2; j_call: TRBJ2-2
cdr3_aa: CASSPMERQNTEAFF; cdr3_nt: TGTGCCAGCAGCCCGATGGAACGACAGAACACTGAAGCTTTCTTT; v_call: TRBV7-2; d_call: -; j_call: TRBJ1-1
cdr3_aa: CASNSDRGGNQPQHF; cdr3_nt: TGTGCCAGCAATTCGGACAGGGGAGGGAATCAGCCCCAGCATTTT; v_call: TRBV6-6; d_call: TRBD1; j_call: TRBJ1-5
cdr3_aa: CASSLGEAWTNYGYTF; cdr3_nt: TGTGCCAGCAGCTTAGGTGAAGCCTGGACTAACTATGGCTACACCTTC; v_call: TRBV7-9; d_call: -; j_call: TRBJ1-2